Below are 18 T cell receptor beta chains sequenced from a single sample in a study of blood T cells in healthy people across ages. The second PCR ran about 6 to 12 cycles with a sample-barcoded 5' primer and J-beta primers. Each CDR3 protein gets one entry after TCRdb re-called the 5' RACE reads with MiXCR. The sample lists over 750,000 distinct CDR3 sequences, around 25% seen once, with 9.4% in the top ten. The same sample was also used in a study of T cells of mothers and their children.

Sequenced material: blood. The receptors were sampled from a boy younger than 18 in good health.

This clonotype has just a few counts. CDR3 sequence: CASSAGQWSEQYF. Written as DNA, the CDR3 is TGTGCCAGCAGCGCGGGACAGTGGTCCGAGCAGTACTTC. The chain carries TRBV9 and TRBJ2-7; 7 positions match TRBD1. The germline gives CDR1 SGDLS, CDR2 YYNGEE. J was trimmed by 6 bases and V by 3 bases; bases with no gene match: 6. This CDR3 contains 13 residues. Full variable domain (missing parts from reference TRBV9 and TRBJ2-7): DSGVTQTPKHLITATGQRVTLRCSPRSGDLSVYWYQQSLDQGLQFLIQYYNGEERAKGNILERFSAQQFPDLHSELNLSSLELGDSALYFCASSAGQWSEQYFGPGTRLTVT.

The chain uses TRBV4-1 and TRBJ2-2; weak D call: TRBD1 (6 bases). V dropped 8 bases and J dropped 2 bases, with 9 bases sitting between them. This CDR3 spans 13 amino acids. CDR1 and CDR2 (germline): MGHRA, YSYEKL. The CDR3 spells CASQQGNTGELFF. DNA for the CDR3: TGCGCCAGCCAACAGGGAAACACCGGGGAGCTGTTTTTT.

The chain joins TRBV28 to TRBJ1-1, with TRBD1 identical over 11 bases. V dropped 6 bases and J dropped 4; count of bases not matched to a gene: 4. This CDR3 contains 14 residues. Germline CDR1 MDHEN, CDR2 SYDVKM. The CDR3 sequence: CASRWTGGSTEAFF. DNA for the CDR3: TGTGCCAGCAGGTGGACAGGGGGCAGCACTGAAGCTTTCTTT.

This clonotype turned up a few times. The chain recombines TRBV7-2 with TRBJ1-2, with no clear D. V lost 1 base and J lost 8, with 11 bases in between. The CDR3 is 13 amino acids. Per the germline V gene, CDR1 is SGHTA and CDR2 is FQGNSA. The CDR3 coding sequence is TGTGCCAGCAGCTTAGGGCTAACGGAGGGCTACACCTTC. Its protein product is CASSLGLTEGYTF. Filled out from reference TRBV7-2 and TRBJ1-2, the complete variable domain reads GAGVSQSPSNKVTEKGKDVELRCDPISGHTALYWYRQSLGQGLEFLIYFQGNSAPDKSGLPSDRFSAERTGGSVSTLTIQRTQQEDSAVYLCASSLGLTEGYTFGSGTRLTVV.

DNA of the CDR3: TGTGCCAGCAGCTCAGAGTACGACAATGAGCAGTTCTTC. Protein: CASSSEYDNEQFF. This rearrangement joins TRBV11-2 to TRBJ2-1; no firm D call. V was trimmed by 4 bases and J by 5 bases, leaving 9 bases between them. CDR3 length: 13 residues. The V gene's germline CDR1 is SGHAT and CDR2 FQNNGV.

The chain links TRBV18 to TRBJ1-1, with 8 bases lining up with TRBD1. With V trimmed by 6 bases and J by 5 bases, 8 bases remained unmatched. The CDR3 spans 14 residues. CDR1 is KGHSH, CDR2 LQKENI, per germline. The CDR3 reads CASSPPTGDTEAFF. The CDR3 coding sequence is TGTGCCAGCTCGCCGCCGACAGGGGATACTGAAGCTTTCTTT.

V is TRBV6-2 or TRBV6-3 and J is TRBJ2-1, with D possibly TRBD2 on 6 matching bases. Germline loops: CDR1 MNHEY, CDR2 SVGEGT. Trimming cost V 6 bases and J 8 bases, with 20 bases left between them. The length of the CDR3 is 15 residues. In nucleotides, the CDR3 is TGTGCCAGCAGATCACCGGGGACTGGGAGCGATGAGCAGTTCTTC. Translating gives CASRSPGTGSDEQFF.

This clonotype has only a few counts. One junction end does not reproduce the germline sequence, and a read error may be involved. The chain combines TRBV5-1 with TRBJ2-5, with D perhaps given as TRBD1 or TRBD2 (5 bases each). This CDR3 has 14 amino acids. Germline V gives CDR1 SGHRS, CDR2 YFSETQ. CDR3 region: CASRRGPGQETQHF. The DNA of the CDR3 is TGCGCCAGCCGACGGGGACCAGGCCAAGAGACCCAGCACTTC.

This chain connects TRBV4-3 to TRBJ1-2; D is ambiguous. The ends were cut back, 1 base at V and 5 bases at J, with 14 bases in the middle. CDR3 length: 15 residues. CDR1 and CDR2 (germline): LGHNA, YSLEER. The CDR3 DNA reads TGCGCCAGCAGCCAAGTTGGAGCTTCTGCATATGGCTACACCTTC. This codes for CASSQVGASAYGYTF.

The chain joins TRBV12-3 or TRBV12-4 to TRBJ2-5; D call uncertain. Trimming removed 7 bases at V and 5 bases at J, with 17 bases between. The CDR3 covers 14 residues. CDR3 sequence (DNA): TGTGCCAGCACTGTCGGAGCCTTTGGGGAGACCCAGTACTTC. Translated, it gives CASTVGAFGETQYF.

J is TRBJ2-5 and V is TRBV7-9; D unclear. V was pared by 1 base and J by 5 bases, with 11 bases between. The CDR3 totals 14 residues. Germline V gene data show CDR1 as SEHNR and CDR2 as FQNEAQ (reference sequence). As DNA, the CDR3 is TGTGCCAGCAGCTTAGATTCCATCCAGGAGACCCAGTACTTC. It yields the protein CASSLDSIQETQYF.

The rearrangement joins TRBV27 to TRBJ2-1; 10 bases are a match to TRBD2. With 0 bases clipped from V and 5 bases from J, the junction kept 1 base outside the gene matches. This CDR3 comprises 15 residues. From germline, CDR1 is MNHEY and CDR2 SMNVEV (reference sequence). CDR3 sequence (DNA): TGTGCCAGCAGTTTATCACTAGCGGGACACAATGAGCAGTTCTTC. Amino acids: CASSLSLAGHNEQFF.

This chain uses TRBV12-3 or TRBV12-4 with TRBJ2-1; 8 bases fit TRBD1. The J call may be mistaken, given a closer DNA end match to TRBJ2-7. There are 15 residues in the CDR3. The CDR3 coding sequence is TGTGCCAGCAGTTCGACAGGGGTGAGCTCCTACGAGCAGTACTTC. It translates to CASSSTGVSSYEQYF.

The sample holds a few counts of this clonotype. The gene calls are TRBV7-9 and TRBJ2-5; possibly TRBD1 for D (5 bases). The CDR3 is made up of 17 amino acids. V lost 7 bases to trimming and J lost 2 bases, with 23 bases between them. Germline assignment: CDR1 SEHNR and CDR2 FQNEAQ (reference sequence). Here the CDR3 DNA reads TGTGCCAGCACCTTCGACGAAGACAGCCGGGTGCAAGAGACCCAGTACTTC. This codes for CASTFDEDSRVQETQYF. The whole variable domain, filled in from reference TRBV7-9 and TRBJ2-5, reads DTGVSQNPRHKITKRGQNVTFRCDPISEHNRLYWYRQTLGQGPEFLTYFQNEAQLEKSRLLSDRFSAERPKGSFSTLEIQRTEQGDSAMYLCASTFDEDSRVQETQYFGPGTRLLVL.

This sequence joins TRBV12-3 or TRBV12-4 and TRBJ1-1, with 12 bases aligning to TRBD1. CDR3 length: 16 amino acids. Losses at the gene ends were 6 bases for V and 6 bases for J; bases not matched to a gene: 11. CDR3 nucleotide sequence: TGTGCCAGCAGAGCCGGGACAGGGGGCGATGCTCCTGAAGCTTTCTTT. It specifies CASRAGTGGDAPEAFF.

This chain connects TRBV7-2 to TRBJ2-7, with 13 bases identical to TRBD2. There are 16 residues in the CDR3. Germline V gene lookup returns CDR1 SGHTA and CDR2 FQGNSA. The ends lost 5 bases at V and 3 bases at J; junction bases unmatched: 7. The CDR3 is CASSPGTSGALYEQYF. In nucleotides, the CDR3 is TGTGCCAGCAGCCCAGGGACTAGCGGGGCCCTCTACGAGCAGTACTTC.

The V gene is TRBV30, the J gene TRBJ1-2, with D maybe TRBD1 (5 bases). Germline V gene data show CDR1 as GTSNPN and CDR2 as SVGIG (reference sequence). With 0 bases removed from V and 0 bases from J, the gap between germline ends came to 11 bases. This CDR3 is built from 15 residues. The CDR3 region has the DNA TGTGCCTGGAGTGTAATGGGGACGGCTAACTATGGCTACACCTTC. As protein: CAWSVMGTANYGYTF.

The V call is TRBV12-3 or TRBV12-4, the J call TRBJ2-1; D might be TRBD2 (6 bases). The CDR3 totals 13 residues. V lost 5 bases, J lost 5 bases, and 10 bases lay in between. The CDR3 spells CASSNRGNNEQFF. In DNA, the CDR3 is TGTGCCAGCAGTAACCGGGGGAACAATGAGCAGTTCTTC.